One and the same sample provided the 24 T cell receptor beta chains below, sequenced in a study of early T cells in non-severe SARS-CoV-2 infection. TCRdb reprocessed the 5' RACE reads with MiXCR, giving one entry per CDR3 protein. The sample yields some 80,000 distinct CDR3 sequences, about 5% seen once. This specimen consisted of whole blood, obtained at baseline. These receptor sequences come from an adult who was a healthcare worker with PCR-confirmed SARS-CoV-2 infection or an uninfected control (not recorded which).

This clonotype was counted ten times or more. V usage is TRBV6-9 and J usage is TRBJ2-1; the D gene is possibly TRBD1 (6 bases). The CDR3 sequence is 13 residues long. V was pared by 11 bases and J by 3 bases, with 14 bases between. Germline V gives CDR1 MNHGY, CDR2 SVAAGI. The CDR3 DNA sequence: TGTGCCTCCCGACAGGCCTACTACAATGAGCAGTTCTTC. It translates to CASRQAYYNEQFF.

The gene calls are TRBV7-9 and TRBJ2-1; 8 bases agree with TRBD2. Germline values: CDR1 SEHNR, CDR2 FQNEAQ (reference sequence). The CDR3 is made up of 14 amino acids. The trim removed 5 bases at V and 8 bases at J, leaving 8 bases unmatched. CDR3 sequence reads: CASSLSGSGDEQFF. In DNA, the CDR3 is TGTGCCAGCAGCCTCAGCGGGAGTGGGGATGAGCAGTTCTTC.

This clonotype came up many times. The CDR3 sequence is CASSRDRNYGEGQEQFF. DNA for the CDR3: TGTGCCAGCAGCCGCGACAGGAATTACGGGGAGGGCCAGGAGCAGTTCTTC. The chain couples TRBV7-9 to TRBJ2-1; tentative D call: TRBD2 (7 bases). V lost 5 bases to trimming and J lost 10 bases, with 27 bases between them. Germline V lookup: CDR1 SEHNR, CDR2 FQNEAQ (reference sequence). The CDR3 length is 17 residues.

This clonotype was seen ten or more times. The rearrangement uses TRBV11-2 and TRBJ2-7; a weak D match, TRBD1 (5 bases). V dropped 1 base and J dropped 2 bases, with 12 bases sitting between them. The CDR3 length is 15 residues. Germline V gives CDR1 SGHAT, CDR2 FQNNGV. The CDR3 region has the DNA TGTGCCAGCAGCTTAGGGCAGGGTCGTGCCTACGAGCAGTACTTC. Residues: CASSLGQGRAYEQYF.

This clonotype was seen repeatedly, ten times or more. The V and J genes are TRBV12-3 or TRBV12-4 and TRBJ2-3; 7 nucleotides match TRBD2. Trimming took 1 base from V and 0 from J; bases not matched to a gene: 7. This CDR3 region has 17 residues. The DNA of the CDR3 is TGTGCCAGCAGTTTAGTTTGGACTAGGGAAAGCACAGATACGCAGTATTTT. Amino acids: CASSLVWTRESTDTQYF.

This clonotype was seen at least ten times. For the CDR3, the DNA is TGCGCCAGCAGCTTGGGTAGCGTAGGGGATACGCAGTATTTT. This codes for CASSLGSVGDTQYF. V usage is TRBV5-1 and J usage is TRBJ2-3; D is possibly TRBD2 (5 bases). Trimming removed 0 bases from V and 6 bases from J, with 11 bases in between. Germline V gene data show CDR1 as SGHRS and CDR2 as YFSETQ. The CDR3 is 14 residues long.

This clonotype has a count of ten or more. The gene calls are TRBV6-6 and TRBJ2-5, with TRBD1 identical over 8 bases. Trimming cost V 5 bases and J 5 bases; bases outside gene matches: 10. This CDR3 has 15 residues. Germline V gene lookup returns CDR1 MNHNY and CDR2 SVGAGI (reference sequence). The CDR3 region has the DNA TGTGCCAGCAGTCGTCAACGACAGGGGAGTGAGACCCAGTACTTC. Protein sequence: CASSRQRQGSETQYF.

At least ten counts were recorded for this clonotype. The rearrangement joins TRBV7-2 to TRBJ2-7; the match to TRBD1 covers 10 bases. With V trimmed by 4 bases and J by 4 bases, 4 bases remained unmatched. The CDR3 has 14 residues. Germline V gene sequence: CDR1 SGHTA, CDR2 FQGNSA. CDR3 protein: CASSSSGQGYEQYF. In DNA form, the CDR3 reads TGTGCCAGCAGCTCCTCGGGACAGGGGTACGAGCAGTACTTC.

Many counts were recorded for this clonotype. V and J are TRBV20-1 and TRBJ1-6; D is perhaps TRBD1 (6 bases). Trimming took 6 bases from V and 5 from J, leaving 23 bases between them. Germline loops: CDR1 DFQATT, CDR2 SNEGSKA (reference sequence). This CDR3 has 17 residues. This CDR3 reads CSAKKSRQVRNNSPLHF. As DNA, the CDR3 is TGCAGTGCGAAGAAATCGAGACAGGTCCGAAATAATTCACCCCTCCACTTT.

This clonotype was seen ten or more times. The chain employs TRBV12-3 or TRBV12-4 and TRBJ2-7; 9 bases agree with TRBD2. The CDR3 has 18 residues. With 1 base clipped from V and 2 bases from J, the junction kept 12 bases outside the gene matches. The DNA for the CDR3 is TGTGCCAGCAGTTTAGGTAGCCCGGAGCGGGAGGTCCCCTACGAGCAGTACTTC. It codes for CASSLGSPEREVPYEQYF.

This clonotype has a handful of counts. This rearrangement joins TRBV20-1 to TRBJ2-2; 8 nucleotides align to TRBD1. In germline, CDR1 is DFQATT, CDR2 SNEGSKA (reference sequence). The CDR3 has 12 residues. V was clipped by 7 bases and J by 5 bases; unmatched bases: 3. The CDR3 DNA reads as TGCAGTGTCGGACAGGGAACCGGGGAGCTGTTTTTT. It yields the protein CSVGQGTGELFF.

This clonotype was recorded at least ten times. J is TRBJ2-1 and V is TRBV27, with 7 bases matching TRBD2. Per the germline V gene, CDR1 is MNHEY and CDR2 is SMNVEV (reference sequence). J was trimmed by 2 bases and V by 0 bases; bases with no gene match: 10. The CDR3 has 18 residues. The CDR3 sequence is CASSLSSLRGRAYNEQFF. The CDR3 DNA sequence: TGTGCCAGCAGTTTATCGTCTCTCCGTGGGAGGGCCTACAATGAGCAGTTCTTC.

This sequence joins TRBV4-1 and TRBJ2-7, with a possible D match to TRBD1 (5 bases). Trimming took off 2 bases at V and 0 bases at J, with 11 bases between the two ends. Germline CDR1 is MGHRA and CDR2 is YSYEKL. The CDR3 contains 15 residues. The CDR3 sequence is CASSQLRATSYEQYF. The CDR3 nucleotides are TGCGCCAGCAGCCAACTCAGGGCGACCTCCTACGAGCAGTACTTC.

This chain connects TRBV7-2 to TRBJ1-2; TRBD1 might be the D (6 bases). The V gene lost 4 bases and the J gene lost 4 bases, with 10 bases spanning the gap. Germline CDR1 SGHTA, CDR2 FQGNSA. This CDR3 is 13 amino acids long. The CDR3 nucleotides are TGTGCCAGCAGCTATCAGGGGAGCTATGGCTACACCTTC. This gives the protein CASSYQGSYGYTF.

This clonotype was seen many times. CDR3 nucleotides: TGTGCCAGCAGGCGACAGCTTAGCACAGATACGCAGTATTTT. Translated: CASRRQLSTDTQYF. This chain links TRBV28 with TRBJ2-3; tentative D call: TRBD1 (5 bases). The germline CDR1 and CDR2 sequences are MDHEN and SYDVKM. Trimming left V 6 bases short and J 0 bases short, with 10 bases between. The CDR3 length is 14 residues.

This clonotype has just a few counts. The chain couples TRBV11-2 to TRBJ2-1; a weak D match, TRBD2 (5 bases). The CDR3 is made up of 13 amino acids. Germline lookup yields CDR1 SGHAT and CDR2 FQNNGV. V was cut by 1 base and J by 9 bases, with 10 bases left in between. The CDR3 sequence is CASSLGADFEQFF. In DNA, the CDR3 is TGTGCCAGCAGCTTAGGGGCGGACTTTGAGCAGTTCTTC.

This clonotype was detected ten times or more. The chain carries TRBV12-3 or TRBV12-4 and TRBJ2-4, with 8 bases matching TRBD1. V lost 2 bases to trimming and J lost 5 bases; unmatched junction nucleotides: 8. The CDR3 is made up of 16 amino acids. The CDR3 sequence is CASSLRQGRLQNIQYF. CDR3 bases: TGTGCCAGCAGTTTAAGACAGGGGAGGCTACAAAACATTCAGTACTTC.

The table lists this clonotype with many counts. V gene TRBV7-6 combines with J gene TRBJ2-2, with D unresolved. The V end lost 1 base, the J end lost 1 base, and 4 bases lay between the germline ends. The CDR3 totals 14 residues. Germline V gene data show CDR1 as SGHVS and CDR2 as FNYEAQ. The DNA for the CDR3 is TGTGCCAGCAGCTTAGAGCAGAACACCGGGGAGCTGTTTTTT. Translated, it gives CASSLEQNTGELFF.

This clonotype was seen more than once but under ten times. DNA for the CDR3: TGTGCCAGCAGCTTGGGCCTCGGGGAGCTGTTTTTT. Translation: CASSLGLGELFF. The chain employs TRBV3-1 and TRBJ2-2; D is undetermined. The germline V and J ends were trimmed by 5 bases and 7 bases, with 8 bases remaining between them. The germline V gene encodes CDR1 LGHDT and CDR2 YNNKEL (reference sequence). This CDR3 region has 12 residues. The full variable domain, its missing parts supplied by reference TRBV3-1 and TRBJ2-2, is DTAVSQTPKYLVTQMGNDKSIKCEQNLGHDTMYWYKQDSKKFLKIMFSYNNKELIINETVPNRFSPKSPDKAHLNLHINSLELGDSAVYFCASSLGLGELFFGEGSRLTVL.

DNA for the CDR3: TGTGCCAGTAGACCGACAGGGAAGATGAGCTATGGCTACACCTTC. It yields the protein CASRPTGKMSYGYTF. The rearrangement joins TRBV19 to TRBJ1-2; 7 bases are shared with TRBD1. The CDR3 loop spans 15 amino acids. The J segment lost 4 bases and the V segment lost 6 bases, leaving 11 bases of the junction unmatched. Germline-derived CDR1 and CDR2 are LNHDA and SQIVND (reference sequence).

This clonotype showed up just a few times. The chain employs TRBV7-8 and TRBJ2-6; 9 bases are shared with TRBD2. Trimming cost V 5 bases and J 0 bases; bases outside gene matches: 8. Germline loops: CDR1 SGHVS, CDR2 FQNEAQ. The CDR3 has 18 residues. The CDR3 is CASSAGTSPTSGANVLTF. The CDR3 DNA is TGTGCCAGCAGCGCCGGGACTAGCCCAACCTCTGGGGCCAACGTCCTGACTTTC. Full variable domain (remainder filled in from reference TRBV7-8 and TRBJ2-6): GAGVSQSPRYKVAKRGQDVALRCDPISGHVSLFWYQQALGQGPEFLTYFQNEAQLDKSGLPSDRFFAERPEGSVSTLKIQRTQQEDSAVYLCASSAGTSPTSGANVLTFGAGSRLTVL.

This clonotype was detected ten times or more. CDR3 amino acids: CTAGGGTGELFF. The CDR3 nucleotides are TGCACCGCAGGGGGCGGGACCGGGGAGCTGTTTTTT. The chain links TRBV29-1 to TRBJ2-2; 8 bases agree with TRBD1. Per germline, CDR1 SQVTM and CDR2 ANQGSEA. The CDR3 spans 12 residues.

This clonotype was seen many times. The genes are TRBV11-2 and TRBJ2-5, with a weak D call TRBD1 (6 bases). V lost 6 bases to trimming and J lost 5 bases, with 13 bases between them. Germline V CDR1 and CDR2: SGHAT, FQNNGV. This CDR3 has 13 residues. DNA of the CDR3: TGTGCCAGCAGGGAACAGGGCCCGGAGACCCAGTACTTC. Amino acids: CASREQGPETQYF.

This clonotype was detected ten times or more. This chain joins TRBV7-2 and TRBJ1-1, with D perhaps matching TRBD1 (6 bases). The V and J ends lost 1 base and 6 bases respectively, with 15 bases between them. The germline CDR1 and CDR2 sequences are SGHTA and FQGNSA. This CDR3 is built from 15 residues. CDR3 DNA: TGTGCCAGCAGCTTAGGTGACATACCAGGGGCTGAAGCTTTCTTT. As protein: CASSLGDIPGAEAFF. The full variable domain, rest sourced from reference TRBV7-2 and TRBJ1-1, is GAGVSQSPSNKVTEKGKDVELRCDPISGHTALYWYRQSLGQGLEFLIYFQGNSAPDKSGLPSDRFSAERTGGSVSTLTIQRTQQEDSAVYLCASSLGDIPGAEAFFGQGTRLTVV.